This T cell receptor (beta chain) is drawn from a study of shared clonotypes between healthy human individuals. This clone has just a few counts. Assay runs were performed at deep level. Profiled with immunoSEQ multiplex PCR; TCRdb holds only in-frame clones, not every one. The sample contains 800,000 to 1,200,000 clones, around 78% of which appear only once. Germline V gene data show CDR1 as MNHEY and CDR2 as SVGAGI. The CDR3 runs to 15 residues. Trimming removed 6 bases at V and 2 bases at J, with 14 bases between. J is TRBJ1-5 and V is TRBV6-5; a possible D gene is TRBD1 (5 bases). Sequencing was done on a sample of memory CD4+ T cells from PBMCs. The subset is: CD45RA-negative fraction. This clonotype was sampled from a man aged 18-30 years in good health. Some clones in this sample may be carry-over from other donors' samples. The CDR3 sequence: CASSPGRGGNQPQHF. The CDR3 nucleotides read TGTGCCAGCAGCCCCGGGAGGGGAGGCAATCAGCCCCAGCATTTT.